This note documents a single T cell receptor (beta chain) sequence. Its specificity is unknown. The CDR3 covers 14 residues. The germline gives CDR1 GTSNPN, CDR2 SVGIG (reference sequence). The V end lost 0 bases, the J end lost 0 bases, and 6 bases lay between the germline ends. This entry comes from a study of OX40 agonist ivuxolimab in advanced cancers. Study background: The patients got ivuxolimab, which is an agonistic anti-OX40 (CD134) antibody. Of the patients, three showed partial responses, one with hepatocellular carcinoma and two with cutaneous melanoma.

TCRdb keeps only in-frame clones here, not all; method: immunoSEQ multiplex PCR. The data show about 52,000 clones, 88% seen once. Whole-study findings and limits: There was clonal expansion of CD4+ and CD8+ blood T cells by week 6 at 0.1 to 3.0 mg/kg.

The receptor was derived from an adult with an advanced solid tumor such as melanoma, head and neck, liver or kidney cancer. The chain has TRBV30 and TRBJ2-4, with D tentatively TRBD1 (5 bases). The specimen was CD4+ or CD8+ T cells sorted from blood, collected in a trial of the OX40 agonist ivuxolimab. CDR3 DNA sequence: TGTGCCTGGAGTGTAGGGGTAGCCAAAAACATTCAGTACTTC. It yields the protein CAWSVGVAKNIQYF.